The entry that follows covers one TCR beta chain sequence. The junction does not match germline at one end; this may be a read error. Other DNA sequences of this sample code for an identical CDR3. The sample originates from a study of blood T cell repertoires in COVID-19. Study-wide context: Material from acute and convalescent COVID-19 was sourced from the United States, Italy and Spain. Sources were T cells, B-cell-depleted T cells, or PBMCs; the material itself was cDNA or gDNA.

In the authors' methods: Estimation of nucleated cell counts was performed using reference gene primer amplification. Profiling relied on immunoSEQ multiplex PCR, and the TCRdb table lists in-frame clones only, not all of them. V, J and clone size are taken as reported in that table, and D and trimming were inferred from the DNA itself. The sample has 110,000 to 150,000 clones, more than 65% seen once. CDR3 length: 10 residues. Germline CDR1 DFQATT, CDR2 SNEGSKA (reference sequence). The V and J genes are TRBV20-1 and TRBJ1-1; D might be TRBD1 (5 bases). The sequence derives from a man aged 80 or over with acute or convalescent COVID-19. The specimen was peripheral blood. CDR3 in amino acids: CSARPPKGFF. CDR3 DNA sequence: TGCAGTGCTAGGCCCCCCAAGGGGTTTTTT.